These T cell receptor beta chains were read from a single sample in a study of blood T cell repertoires in COVID-19. Measured with immunoSEQ multiplex PCR; TCRdb has only the in-frame clones, and not every one. The sample lists roughly 180,000 clones; roughly 80% were seen once. The sample taken for sequencing was peripheral blood. These receptors came from a woman between 35 and 50 years old with COVID-19, enrolled during active disease. Both conserved end residues are part of each CDR3. Each record gives: V gene, D gene, J gene, clone size, CDR3 protein, CDR3 DNA. D genes are given only for firm matches. The listing skips clone size in some rows; elsewhere it reads once, few, many or a size class.

V gene: TRBV7-9; D gene: -; J gene: TRBJ1-2; clone size: -; CDR3 protein: CASSLDVAYGTF; CDR3 DNA: -
V gene: TRBV5-1; D gene: TRBD1; J gene: TRBJ1-1; clone size: -; CDR3 protein: CASRPQQGRPIGMNTEAFF; CDR3 DNA: TGCGCCAGCAGACCCCAACAGGGGCGCCCAATAGGCATGAACACTGAAGCTTTCTTT
V gene: TRBV5-4; D gene: TRBD1; J gene: TRBJ1-6; clone size: few; CDR3 protein: CASSPGQGVFGSPLHF; CDR3 DNA: TGTGCCAGCAGCCCGGGACAGGGCGTTTTCGGGTCACCCCTCCACTTT
V gene: TRBV6-6; D gene: -; J gene: TRBJ1-2; clone size: -; CDR3 protein: CASNQGFRTGYTF; CDR3 DNA: TGTGCCAGCAATCAGGGATTTCGAACCGGCTACACCTTC
V gene: TRBV6-5; D gene: -; J gene: TRBJ1-4; clone size: -; CDR3 protein: CASRRDEKLFF; CDR3 DNA: TGTGCCAGCAGGAGGGATGAAAAACTGTTTTTT
V gene: TRBV28; D gene: TRBD2; J gene: TRBJ2-1; clone size: -; CDR3 protein: CASSFSGRIYEQFF; CDR3 DNA: TGTGCCAGCAGCTTTAGCGGGAGGATTTATGAGCAGTTCTTC
V gene: TRBV9; D gene: -; J gene: TRBJ1-2; clone size: -; CDR3 protein: CASSVDDGAARFYGYTF; CDR3 DNA: TGTGCCAGCAGCGTAGACGATGGGGCGGCACGATTCTATGGCTACACCTTC
V gene: TRBV6-5; D gene: -; J gene: TRBJ1-2; clone size: -; CDR3 protein: CASSYSTLHRDGYTF; CDR3 DNA: TGTGCCAGCAGTTACTCGACGCTACACAGGGATGGCTACACCTTC
V gene: TRBV9; D gene: -; J gene: TRBJ2-3; clone size: once; CDR3 protein: CASSFGAQARDTQYF; CDR3 DNA: TGTGCCAGCAGTTTTGGGGCGCAAGCTAGAGATACGCAGTATTTT
V gene: TRBV7-3; D gene: -; J gene: TRBJ2-3; clone size: -; CDR3 protein: CASSLTTEATDTQYF; CDR3 DNA: TGTGCCAGCAGCTTAACGACAGAAGCCACAGATACGCAGTATTTT
V gene: TRBV19; D gene: TRBD2; J gene: TRBJ2-3; clone size: -; CDR3 protein: CASSVRLAGDTQYF; CDR3 DNA: TGTGCCAGTAGTGTACGTCTAGCGGGAGATACGCAGTATTTT
V gene: TRBV20-1; D gene: TRBD2; J gene: TRBJ2-3; clone size: -; CDR3 protein: CSASVGLAGSDTQYF; CDR3 DNA: TGCAGTGCTAGTGTGGGACTAGCGGGTTCAGATACGCAGTATTTT
V gene: TRBV7-9; D gene: TRBD1; J gene: TRBJ2-1; clone size: -; CDR3 protein: CASSKTGSSYNEQFF; CDR3 DNA: TGTGCCAGCAGCAAGACAGGGAGCTCCTACAATGAGCAGTTCTTC
V gene: TRBV19; D gene: TRBD2; J gene: TRBJ2-1; clone size: -; CDR3 protein: CASKAVAGGGGEQFF; CDR3 DNA: TGTGCCAGTAAGGCCGTGGCGGGAGGTGGAGGAGAGCAGTTCTTC
V gene: TRBV5-6; D gene: -; J gene: TRBJ1-5; clone size: -; CDR3 protein: CASSYLQGRGNQPQHF; CDR3 DNA: TGTGCCAGCAGCTACCTACAGGGACGAGGCAATCAGCCCCAGCATTTT
V gene: TRBV7-9; D gene: -; J gene: TRBJ2-7; clone size: -; CDR3 protein: CASSLIERPTYEQYF; CDR3 DNA: TGTGCCAGCAGCTTAATCGAGCGGCCAACCTACGAGCAGTACTTC
V gene: TRBV27; D gene: -; J gene: TRBJ2-1; clone size: -; CDR3 protein: CASSLRGPKPYNEQFF; CDR3 DNA: TGTGCCAGCAGTCTCAGGGGCCCCAAGCCCTACAATGAGCAGTTCTTC
V gene: TRBV12-3/TRBV12-4; D gene: -; J gene: TRBJ1-4; clone size: -; CDR3 protein: CASSFRTNEKLFF; CDR3 DNA: TGTGCCAGCAGTTTTAGAACTAATGAAAAACTGTTTTTT
V gene: TRBV9; D gene: -; J gene: TRBJ2-3; clone size: -; CDR3 protein: CASTYGEIPTDTQYF; CDR3 DNA: TGTGCCAGCACCTACGGGGAGATCCCCACAGATACGCAGTATTTT
V gene: TRBV25-1; D gene: -; J gene: TRBJ2-1; clone size: few; CDR3 protein: CASSEAGDRNEQFF; CDR3 DNA: TGTGCCAGCAGCGAGGCGGGAGACAGGAATGAGCAGTTCTTC
V gene: TRBV7-3; D gene: TRBD2; J gene: TRBJ2-3; clone size: few; CDR3 protein: CASSPGLAMTDTQYF; CDR3 DNA: TGTGCCAGCAGCCCGGGACTAGCGATGACAGATACGCAGTATTTT
V gene: TRBV7-3; D gene: -; J gene: TRBJ2-1; clone size: once; CDR3 protein: CASTPTPAGAQPYNEQFF; CDR3 DNA: TGTGCCAGCACCCCAACCCCTGCGGGGGCCCAACCCTACAATGAGCAGTTCTTC
V gene: TRBV10-3; D gene: -; J gene: TRBJ2-2; clone size: -; CDR3 protein: CAISESSGTKNTGELFF; CDR3 DNA: TGTGCCATCAGTGAGTCGAGCGGGACAAAGAACACCGGGGAGCTGTTTTTT
V gene: TRBV28; D gene: TRBD2; J gene: TRBJ2-3; clone size: -; CDR3 protein: CASSTSGRDTQYF; CDR3 DNA: TGTGCCAGCAGTACTAGCGGGAGAGATACGCAGTATTTT
V gene: TRBV20-1; D gene: -; J gene: TRBJ2-7; clone size: -; CDR3 protein: CSAQTGYEQYF; CDR3 DNA: TGCAGTGCCCAGACTGGCTACGAGCAGTACTTC
V gene: TRBV25-1; D gene: TRBD1; J gene: TRBJ2-3; clone size: -; CDR3 protein: CASSHLASGQGGTQYF; CDR3 DNA: TGTGCCAGCAGCCATCTAGCATCGGGACAGGGAGGTACGCAGTATTTT
V gene: TRBV27; D gene: TRBD1; J gene: TRBJ2-7; clone size: -; CDR3 protein: CATPRQGKYEQYF; CDR3 DNA: TGTGCCACCCCCCGACAGGGTAAGTACGAGCAGTACTTC
V gene: TRBV5-1; D gene: TRBD1; J gene: TRBJ1-1; clone size: -; CDR3 protein: CASSFGTGLVRIEAFF; CDR3 DNA: TGCGCCAGCAGCTTTGGGACAGGGTTAGTTAGAATCGAAGCTTTCTTT
V gene: TRBV27; D gene: -; J gene: TRBJ1-5; clone size: -; CDR3 protein: CASSFYGGTKGQPQHF; CDR3 DNA: TGTGCCAGCAGTTTCTACGGGGGAACAAAAGGTCAGCCCCAGCATTTT